This T cell receptor (beta chain) derives from a study of cytomegalovirus exposure and HLA in healthy donors. Findings and caveats of the study: An analysis done earlier found most TCR beta V segments productive about 90% or about 30% of the time.

Trimming cost V 7 bases and J 2 bases, with 17 bases left between them. This CDR3 is built from 15 residues. The germline V gene encodes CDR1 MNHEY and CDR2 SVGAGI. Remarks on this clone: The antigen is not known.

Primers for the PCR totalled 60 Vbeta and 13 Jbeta. The repertoire was sequenced with immunoSEQ multiplex PCR; TCRdb's copy has only in-frame clones and lacks some. The repertoire has around 170,000 clones, around three quarters of them found once; the top ten carry under 2%. The source material was PBMCs. The TCR was taken from a woman under 40 in good health and CMV-seronegative. V gene TRBV6-5 combines with J gene TRBJ1-2; tentative D call: TRBD1 (5 bases). CDR3 loop: CASTVGGRPNYGYTF. The CDR3 DNA reads as TGTGCCAGCACGGTGGGGGGGAGGCCCAACTATGGCTACACCTTC.